These 9 T cell receptor beta chains share one sample of origin, sequenced in a study of technical replicates of blood from several donors. Generated by immunoSEQ multiplex PCR, the TCRdb table keeps only in-frame clones and is missing some. The sample consists of some 64,000 clones, nearly 95% of them appearing once. Sequencing input: PBMCs. These receptor sequences come from a human donor in good health. Some clones in this sample may be carry-over from other donors' samples.

The rearrangement links TRBV9 to TRBJ2-3, with D perhaps matching TRBD2 (5 bases). V gave up 0 bases and J gave up 3 bases, with 8 bases separating them. The germline V gene has CDR1 SGDLS and CDR2 YYNGEE. The length of the CDR3 is 14 residues. In nucleotides, the CDR3 is TGTGCCAGCAGCGTAGACGGCGGGACAGATACGCAGTATTTT. It translates to CASSVDGGTDTQYF.

The CDR3 DNA reads TGTGCCAGCAGCTCCGAATTGAGGCCTATCGGGGAGCTGTTTTTT. This sequence encodes CASSSELRPIGELFF. This sequence joins TRBV11-2 and TRBJ2-2; D not resolved. CDR3 size: 15 residues. Between the trimmed V and J ends, which lost 4 bases and 7 bases, there was a span of 16 bases. Germline-derived CDR1 and CDR2 are SGHAT and FQNNGV.

J is TRBJ2-5 and V is TRBV28; weak D call: TRBD2 (5 bases). Germline CDR1 is MDHEN and CDR2 is SYDVKM. The CDR3 runs 14 residues. The V end lost 5 bases, the J end lost 2 bases, and 12 bases lay between the germline ends. The CDR3, as DNA: TGTGCCAGCAGTGAAATCACTAGTCAAGAGACCCAGTACTTC. Translated, it gives CASSEITSQETQYF.

J is TRBJ2-7 and V is TRBV7-6, with 12 bases lining up with TRBD2. CDR1 SGHVS and CDR2 FNYEAQ come from the germline V gene. The CDR3 spans 15 residues. Trimming at V came to 2 bases and at J to 2 bases, leaving 1 base not matched to a gene. CDR3: CASSLTSGGTYEQYF. In DNA, the CDR3 is TGTGCCAGCAGCTTAACTAGCGGGGGGACCTACGAGCAGTACTTC.

The chain recombines TRBV7-9 with TRBJ2-5; 11 nucleotides align to TRBD2. The CDR3 runs to 17 residues. The germline CDR1 and CDR2 sequences are SEHNR and FQNEAQ (reference sequence). The V and J ends lost 5 bases and 4 bases, in that order; junction bases with no gene match: 12. The DNA for the CDR3 is TGTGCCAGCAGCCCCATGTTTAGCGGGGGGGTCGGAGAGACCCAGTACTTC. Its protein is CASSPMFSGGVGETQYF.

V usage is TRBV6-5 and J usage is TRBJ2-2; D unclear. The CDR3 has 13 residues. The ends were cut back, 7 bases at V and 6 bases at J, with 12 bases in the middle. Germline lookup yields CDR1 MNHEY and CDR2 SVGAGI. In DNA form, the CDR3 reads TGTGCCAGCACCCCACGGGTTCCCGGGGAGCTGTTTTTT. Translation gives CASTPRVPGELFF.

This clone was observed a handful of times. The gene calls are TRBV4-2 and TRBJ1-1; 12 bases match TRBD1. There are 17 residues in the CDR3. Per the germline V gene, CDR1 is LGHNA and CDR2 is YNFKEQ. V trimming: 4 bases; J trimming: 0 bases; junction bases outside the gene matches: 6. The CDR3: CASSLGTGGAMNTEAFF. CDR3 coding DNA: TGTGCCAGCAGCCTTGGGACAGGGGGCGCGATGAACACTGAAGCTTTCTTT.

This rearrangement joins TRBV11-2 to TRBJ2-7, with 10 bases that match TRBD2. Germline CDR1 and CDR2: SGHAT and FQNNGV. The CDR3 has 19 amino acids. Trimming removed 0 bases from V and 0 bases from J; junction bases left unmatched: 11. CDR3 sequence reads: CASSLDRLAGVPSSYEQYF. CDR3 coding DNA: TGTGCCAGCAGCTTAGATAGGCTAGCGGGGGTCCCTAGCTCCTACGAGCAGTACTTC.

This chain connects TRBV4-2 to TRBJ1-2; D is possibly TRBD1 (6 bases). This CDR3 has 14 residues. Trimming pared 3 bases from V and 7 bases from J, leaving 15 bases between. Germline V CDR1 and CDR2: LGHNA, YNFKEQ. CDR3 DNA sequence: TGTGCCAGCAGCCAGCCGGGACAACGGGTTGGCTACACCTTC. Translating it yields CASSQPGQRVGYTF.